This T cell receptor beta chain was recovered during a study of shared clonotypes between healthy human individuals. The data were produced by immunoSEQ multiplex PCR, yet TCRdb's version contains in-frame clones alone and is incomplete. There are about 2.4 million clones in the sample; roughly 93% occur only once, and 0.35% to 0.45% lies in the top ten. Study-wide results and limits: Relative to clonotypes present in all four donors, those not shared had lower generation probabilities. For sorted subsets, rarefaction showed incomplete sequencing despite large depth.

Comment on this clone: Its antigen is unknown.

The sequenced sample consisted of naive CD4+ T cells from PBMCs. Subset given: CD45RA+ positively selected. The sequence derives from a man younger than 30 in good health. Some clones in this sample may be carry-over from other donors' samples.

This CDR3 is CASRAPGSIATNEKLFF. The CDR3 DNA sequence: TGCGCCAGCAGGGCTCCGGGAAGTATTGCAACTAATGAAAAACTGTTTTTT. This chain links TRBV5-1 with TRBJ1-4; no reliable D call. This CDR3 comprises 17 residues. The germline gives CDR1 SGHRS, CDR2 YFSETQ. The V and J ends lost 5 bases and 0 bases respectively, with 17 bases between them.